This passage covers 25 T cell receptor beta chains from one sample sequenced in a study of CD8 T cells in Susac syndrome. Random hexamers primed reverse transcription of about 0.45 to 1 ug RNA. TCRdb itself ran the immunoSEQ multiplex PCR reads through MiXCR, one entry per CDR3 protein. The sample lists around 130,000 distinct CDR3 sequences, around 94% seen once, with around 0.12% in the top ten. The sequencing input was CD4+ T cells from PBMCs. The source is a human donor with multiple sclerosis.

Here the CDR3 DNA reads TGTGCCAGCAGCAACGTGGGGGCCTCAGCGGAGACCCAGTACTTC. Translated, it gives CASSNVGASAETQYF. V usage is TRBV7-9 and J usage is TRBJ2-5; D may be TRBD1 (6 bases). Germline loops: CDR1 SEHNR, CDR2 FQNEAQ (reference sequence). Trimming stripped 5 bases from V and 5 bases from J, with 18 bases between. This CDR3 is 15 amino acids long.

CDR3 amino acids: CASSPIGTGADTQYF. CDR3 sequence (DNA): TGTGCCAGCAGCCCCATCGGGACAGGGGCAGATACGCAGTATTTT. This chain uses TRBV3-1 with TRBJ2-3, with 10 bases lining up with TRBD1. The CDR3 is 15 amino acids. Trimming took 4 bases from V and 4 from J; bases not matched to a gene: 5. Germline V gives CDR1 LGHDT, CDR2 YNNKEL (reference sequence).

The V call is TRBV11-2, the J call TRBJ2-3, with 7 bases lining up with TRBD2. Germline V gene lookup returns CDR1 SGHAT and CDR2 FQNNGV. The CDR3 runs 16 residues. V dropped 5 bases and J dropped 3; count of bases not matched to a gene: 11. The CDR3 bases are TGTGCCAGCAGCCTAATTCTAGCGGAGCTTACAGATACGCAGTATTTT. It codes for CASSLILAELTDTQYF.

V usage is TRBV2 and J usage is TRBJ1-2; TRBD1 is a possible D gene (6 bases). Trimming took 4 bases from V and 4 from J, leaving 10 bases between them. The CDR3 extends over 13 amino acids. Germline V gene sequence: CDR1 SNHLY, CDR2 FYNNEI. CDR3 bases: TGTGCCAGCAGTGGGGGGCGATCCTATGGCTACACCTTC. Amino acids: CASSGGRSYGYTF.

This sequence joins TRBV29-1 and TRBJ2-3; TRBD1 matches at 12 bases. Germline CDR1 SQVTM, CDR2 ANQGSEA. The V gene end was trimmed by 6 bases and the J gene end by 2 bases; junction bases not matched to a gene: 0. The CDR3 totals 13 residues. In DNA form, the CDR3 reads TGCAGCGTGGGACAGGGGGCCACAGATACGCAGTATTTT. Translation: CSVGQGATDTQYF.

This chain links TRBV5-1 with TRBJ2-1, with TRBD2 matching over 7 bases. The V gene end was trimmed by 3 bases and the J gene end by 2 bases; junction bases not matched to a gene: 5. The V gene's germline CDR1 is SGHRS and CDR2 YFSETQ. CDR3 length: 15 residues. CDR3 nucleotides: TGCGCCAGCAGCTCCGACGGGGGGACCTACAATGAGCAGTTCTTC. This sequence encodes CASSSDGGTYNEQFF.

The chain recombines TRBV25-1 with TRBJ2-2, with D perhaps TRBD1 (5 bases). The V and J ends lost 6 bases and 4 bases respectively, with 12 bases between them. Germline V gives CDR1 MGHDK, CDR2 SYGVNS. The CDR3 covers 14 residues. The CDR3 DNA reads TGTGCCAGCAGGTTTCAGGGTGGCACCGGGGAGCTGTTTTTT. It specifies CASRFQGGTGELFF.

V is TRBV7-2 and J is TRBJ2-7; D tentatively reads TRBD1 or TRBD2 (6 bases each). In germline, CDR1 is SGHTA, CDR2 FQGNSA. CDR3 length: 15 amino acids. Trimming took 2 bases from V and 3 from J, leaving 14 bases between them. The CDR3 sequence: CASSLFRGRFYEQYF. CDR3 coding DNA: TGTGCCAGCAGCTTATTTCGGGGGCGATTCTACGAGCAGTACTTC. The variable domain in full, completed from reference TRBV7-2 and TRBJ2-7, reads GAGVSQSPSNKVTEKGKDVELRCDPISGHTALYWYRQSLGQGLEFLIYFQGNSAPDKSGLPSDRFSAERTGGSVSTLTIQRTQQEDSAVYLCASSLFRGRFYEQYFGPGTRLTVT.

V is TRBV6-5 and J is TRBJ2-6; D is unresolved. CDR1 MNHEY and CDR2 SVGAGI come from the germline V gene. Deletions cut 1 base from V and 2 bases from J, with 6 bases between. This CDR3 contains 15 residues. CDR3 DNA: TGTGCCAGCAGTTACTTGACGGCTGGGGCCAACGTCCTGACTTTC. This sequence encodes CASSYLTAGANVLTF.

The chain joins TRBV3-1 to TRBJ1-4, with D unclear. The CDR3 totals 14 residues. Germline lookup yields CDR1 LGHDT and CDR2 YNNKEL (reference sequence). Trimming took 0 bases from V and 8 from J, leaving 10 bases between them. The chain's CDR3 is CASSQDGLEEKLFF. CDR3 nucleotides: TGTGCCAGCAGCCAAGACGGACTGGAGGAAAAACTGTTTTTT.

V is TRBV2 and J is TRBJ1-5; D is undetermined. Germline V gene data show CDR1 as SNHLY and CDR2 as FYNNEI. The length of the CDR3 is 13 residues. V was clipped by 8 bases and J by 0 bases, with 8 bases between them. CDR3 bases: TGTGCCAGCGCGGAGGATAGCAATCAGCCCCAGCATTTT. Protein sequence: CASAEDSNQPQHF.

The rearrangement links TRBV18 to TRBJ1-2, with 9 bases that match TRBD1. J was trimmed by 4 bases and V by 5 bases; bases with no gene match: 8. CDR3 size: 15 residues. Germline loops: CDR1 KGHSH, CDR2 LQKENI. CDR3 residues: CASSNPPTGGYGYTF. The CDR3 nucleotides read TGTGCCAGCTCAAATCCCCCGACAGGGGGCTATGGCTACACCTTC.

This chain joins TRBV5-1 and TRBJ1-4; no definite D call. Germline V gives CDR1 SGHRS, CDR2 YFSETQ. The CDR3 runs 15 residues. V was pared by 6 bases and J by 4 bases, with 16 bases between. CDR3: CASTSSDGINEKLFF. The CDR3 DNA reads as TGCGCCAGCACCTCTTCCGACGGAATTAATGAAAAACTGTTTTTT.

The chain combines TRBV14 with TRBJ1-4; weak D call: TRBD1 (5 bases). The CDR3 is made up of 16 amino acids. Trimming removed 4 bases at V and 7 bases at J, with 19 bases between. CDR1 and CDR2 from the germline V gene are SGHDN and FVKESK. The CDR3 region is CASSRTDARRGEKLFF. The DNA for the CDR3 is TGTGCCAGCAGCCGAACGGACGCTCGAAGGGGTGAAAAACTGTTTTTT.

This clonotype was seen just once. This chain links TRBV30 with TRBJ1-5; unclear D gene. The germline gives CDR1 GTSNPN, CDR2 SVGIG (reference sequence). This CDR3 has 10 residues. Deletions cut 5 bases from V and 5 bases from J, with 4 bases between. The chain's CDR3 is CAWGDQPQHF. In DNA form, the CDR3 reads TGTGCCTGGGGGGATCAGCCCCAGCATTTT.

The chain couples TRBV20-1 to TRBJ2-5, with 7 bases lining up with TRBD1. The CDR3 sequence is 16 residues long. Germline CDR1 and CDR2: DFQATT and SNEGSKA (reference sequence). Unmatched junction bases numbered 7, after V lost 0 bases and J lost 0 bases. CDR3 sequence: CSARDRMTGHQETQYF. The CDR3 nucleotides read TGCAGTGCTAGAGATAGGATGACAGGGCACCAAGAGACCCAGTACTTC.

V and J are TRBV25-1 and TRBJ1-6, with no clear D. Germline V CDR1 and CDR2: MGHDK, SYGVNS. The CDR3 sequence is 13 residues long. V was shortened by 7 bases and J by 14 bases, with 18 bases between the two germline ends. The CDR3 sequence is CASNTDGLSSLHF. The CDR3 DNA sequence: TGTGCCAGCAACACGGACGGCCTGAGCTCCCTCCACTTT.

The CDR3 region has the DNA TGTGCCAGCAGAAAACAGGGGGCGCCTGGAAACACCATATATTTT. Protein sequence: CASRKQGAPGNTIYF. This chain uses TRBV3-1 with TRBJ1-3; 9 nucleotides agree with TRBD1. Trimming at V came to 6 bases and at J to 2 bases, leaving 5 bases not matched to a gene. Germline loops: CDR1 LGHDT, CDR2 YNNKEL (reference sequence). The CDR3 runs to 15 residues.

This chain links TRBV7-2 with TRBJ2-7; the match to TRBD1 covers 7 bases. CDR1 is SGHTA and CDR2 is FQGNSA in the germline V gene. The junction had 5 bases not matched to a gene; V was cut back by 5 bases and J by 7 bases. CDR3 size: 12 residues. The CDR3, as DNA: TGTGCCAGCAGCCCTGACAGGGTGGAGCAGTACTTC. It yields the protein CASSPDRVEQYF. Full variable domain (rest looked up from reference TRBV7-2 and TRBJ2-7): GAGVSQSPSNKVTEKGKDVELRCDPISGHTALYWYRQSLGQGLEFLIYFQGNSAPDKSGLPSDRFSAERTGGSVSTLTIQRTQQEDSAVYLCASSPDRVEQYFGPGTRLTVT.

This chain joins TRBV7-2 and TRBJ1-2, with D possibly matching TRBD1 (5 bases). CDR3 length: 12 amino acids. Germline loops: CDR1 SGHTA, CDR2 FQGNSA. Trimming removed 4 bases at V and 8 bases at J, with 11 bases between. The CDR3 DNA follows: TGTGCCAGCAGCTCGGGAGGGGTCGGCTACACCTTC. Translation gives CASSSGGVGYTF.

CDR3 loop: CASSLKGGLLFF. The DNA of the CDR3 is TGTGCCAGCAGCTTGAAAGGGGGGTTGCTGTTTTTT. The chain joins TRBV5-6 to TRBJ1-4, with a possible D match to TRBD1 (6 bases). In germline, CDR1 is SGHDT, CDR2 YYEEEE. Trimming removed 1 base from V and 14 bases from J, with 12 bases in between. The CDR3 loop spans 12 amino acids.

This clonotype has just one count. This chain joins TRBV7-9 and TRBJ2-7; 7 nucleotides line up with TRBD1. Per the germline V gene, CDR1 is SEHNR and CDR2 is FQNEAQ (reference sequence). V was clipped by 5 bases and J by 7 bases; unmatched bases: 17. The CDR3 loop spans 16 amino acids. CDR3 sequence reads: CASSEGARGSSREQYF. The CDR3 DNA is TGTGCCAGCAGCGAGGGGGCTCGGGGCTCATCGCGGGAGCAGTACTTC.

The chain recombines TRBV5-5 with TRBJ1-2; the D is unclear. The V gene's germline CDR1 is SGHKS and CDR2 YYEKEE (reference sequence). The CDR3 totals 14 residues. V lost 0 bases to trimming and J lost 4 bases, with 10 bases between them. CDR3 residues: CASSLDPGGYGYTF. The CDR3 DNA follows: TGTGCCAGCAGCTTGGACCCCGGCGGCTATGGCTACACCTTC. Full variable domain (missing parts from reference TRBV5-5 and TRBJ1-2): DAGVTQSPTHLIKTRGQQVTLRCSPISGHKSVSWYQQVLGQGPQFIFQYYEKEERGRGNFPDRFSARQFPNYSSELNVNALLLGDSALYLCASSLDPGGYGYTFGSGTRLTVV.

CDR3 amino acids: CASSRRPGQGEYGYTF. DNA of the CDR3: TGTGCCAGCAGTCGCCGTCCGGGACAGGGAGAATATGGCTACACCTTC. V is TRBV12-3 or TRBV12-4 and J is TRBJ1-2; 9 bases align to TRBD1. Losses at the gene ends were 5 bases for V and 5 bases for J; bases not matched to a gene: 12. CDR3 length: 16 residues.

The gene calls are TRBV7-9 and TRBJ2-6; D not certain. CDR3 length: 17 amino acids. Deletions cut 5 bases from V and 0 bases from J, with 14 bases between. Looked up from germline, CDR1 is SEHNR and CDR2 is FQNEAQ (reference sequence). The CDR3 DNA reads TGTGCCAGCAGCGGCTACCTTTCGCACTCTGGGGCCAACGTCCTGACTTTC. Translating it yields CASSGYLSHSGANVLTF.